This T cell receptor (beta chain) was profiled in a study of CD8 T cells in Susac syndrome. Study-level information: Patients with Susac syndrome who were sequenced included five or six with active disease and under ten in remission.

A quantity of about 0.5 to 1 ug RNA underwent reverse transcription using random hexamers. Amplification of TCR beta CDR3 spanned 54 Vbeta and 13 Jbeta via immunoSEQ multiplex PCR. TCRdb independently ran MiXCR on the immunoSEQ multiplex PCR reads; one entry per CDR3 protein. This sample yields roughly 140,000 distinct CDR3 sequences, of which 90% to 95% are seen a single time; approximately 0.17% belongs to the top ten. V was shortened by 2 bases and J by 3 bases, with 18 bases between the two germline ends. Germline V gives CDR1 SGHDN, CDR2 FVKESK. The CDR3 loop spans 17 amino acids. TCR beta sequencing was performed on blood CD8+ and CD4+ T cells.

The TCR was taken from a human donor with Susac syndrome. What was sequenced was CD4+ T cells from PBMCs. The chain links TRBV14 to TRBJ2-3; TRBD2 is a possible D gene (7 bases). The CDR3 sequence is CASSQRTPGGTTDTQYF. CDR3 coding DNA: TGTGCCAGCAGCCAAAGAACCCCGGGGGGCACTACAGATACGCAGTATTTT.